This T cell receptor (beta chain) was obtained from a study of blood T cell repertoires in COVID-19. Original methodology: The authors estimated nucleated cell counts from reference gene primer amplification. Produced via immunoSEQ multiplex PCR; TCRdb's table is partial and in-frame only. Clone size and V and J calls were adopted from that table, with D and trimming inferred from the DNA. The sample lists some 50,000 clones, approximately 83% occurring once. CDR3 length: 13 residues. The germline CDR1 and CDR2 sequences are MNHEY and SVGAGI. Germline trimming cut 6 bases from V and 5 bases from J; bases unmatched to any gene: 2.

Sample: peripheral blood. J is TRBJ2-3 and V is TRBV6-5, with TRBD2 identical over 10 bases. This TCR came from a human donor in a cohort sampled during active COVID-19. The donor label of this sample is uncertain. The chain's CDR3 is CASRAGGVDTQYF. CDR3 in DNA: TGTGCCAGCAGAGCGGGGGGGGTAGATACGCAGTATTTT.